The rows below give T cell receptor beta chains drawn from one sample of a study of blood T cell repertoires in COVID-19. Profiling relied on immunoSEQ multiplex PCR, and the TCRdb table lists in-frame clones only, not all of them. Of about 130,000 clones listed, approximately 77% are singletons. Sample: peripheral blood. Every receptor here comes from an elderly man with acute or convalescent COVID-19. Both conserved end residues are part of each CDR3.

J: TRBJ2-5
V: TRBV2
CDR3: CASSLRVAGTQYF

J: TRBJ1-5
V: TRBV19
CDR3: CASSGTGGSNQPQHF

J: TRBJ1-1
V: TRBV2
CDR3: CASRRGAGVTEAFF

J: TRBJ1-1
V: TRBV4-2
CDR3: CASRRQTEAFF

J: TRBJ1-3
V: TRBV6-2/TRBV6-3
CDR3: CASSRPGQYSGNTIYF

J: TRBJ2-7
V: TRBV28
CDR3: CASSLARQSSYEQYF

J: TRBJ2-5
V: TRBV7-2
CDR3: CASSPRTAQETQYF

J: TRBJ1-1
V: TRBV6-1
CDR3: CASSEMGQAGTEAFF

J: TRBJ1-1
V: TRBV7-9
CDR3: CASLGQMNTEAFF

J: TRBJ2-3
V: TRBV10-3
CDR3: CAIGPGQGNTDTQYF

J: TRBJ2-3
V: TRBV10-3
CDR3: CAISNPDRASTDTQYF

J: TRBJ2-7
V: TRBV5-6
CDR3: CASSLRGGSYEQYF

J: TRBJ1-5
V: TRBV4-2
CDR3: CASSHSDRGDQPQHF

J: TRBJ1-2
V: TRBV9
CDR3: CASKGQGASYGYTF

J: TRBJ2-3
V: TRBV24-1
CDR3: CATSDPGLAGATDTQYF

J: TRBJ2-5
V: TRBV19
CDR3: CASSQGQARETQYF

J: TRBJ2-3
V: TRBV12-1
CDR3: CASSSCTGLAGGPTDTQYF

J: TRBJ1-2
V: TRBV10-2
CDR3: CATKTLGGGYTF

J: TRBJ2-3
V: TRBV7-2
CDR3: CASSPGLMVLNTQYF

J: TRBJ2-5
V: TRBV27
CDR3: CASSLAGVGETQYF

J: TRBJ1-1
V: TRBV5-5
CDR3: CASSWSGGNTEAFF

J: TRBJ2-5
V: TRBV5-1
CDR3: CASSYGQGGINDETQYF

J: TRBJ1-1
V: TRBV7-9
CDR3: CASSLARTGGEAFF

J: TRBJ2-7
V: TRBV10-3
CDR3: CAISESVGQGTYEQYF

J: TRBJ2-7
V: TRBV15
CDR3: CATSRRTAYEQYF

J: TRBJ1-5
V: TRBV15
CDR3: CATSRDREGGNQPQHF

J: TRBJ1-3
V: TRBV7-9
CDR3: CASRLDRDGNTIYF

J: TRBJ2-7
V: TRBV6-5
CDR3: CASSSIRAGEQYF

J: TRBJ1-1
V: TRBV18
CDR3: CASSPRAGVYTEAFF

J: TRBJ2-7
V: TRBV6-6
CDR3: CASSYSVREQYF

J: TRBJ1-4
V: TRBV6-5
CDR3: CASRGGQTTNEKLFF

J: TRBJ2-7
V: TRBV4-1
CDR3: CASSLEDTRSYEQYF

J: TRBJ1-1
V: TRBV7-3
CDR3: CASSRPGQQNTEAFF

J: TRBJ2-1
V: TRBV7-2
CDR3: CASSSGQGVLNEQFF

J: TRBJ1-4
V: TRBV15
CDR3: CATSRQSVGDEKLFF

J: TRBJ1-2
V: TRBV6-2/TRBV6-3
CDR3: CASSYSLYYGYTF

J: TRBJ2-1
V: TRBV7-2
CDR3: CASSPRGYNEQFF

J: TRBJ2-7
V: TRBV3-1/TRBV3-2
CDR3: CASSPLNRGRYEQYF

J: TRBJ2-2
V: TRBV3-1/TRBV3-2
CDR3: CASSQGHSTGELFF

J: TRBJ2-1
V: TRBV5-1
CDR3: CASSPGGFGEQFF

J: TRBJ2-3
V: TRBV2
CDR3: CASSEAGHYTDTQYF

J: TRBJ2-3
V: TRBV5-1
CDR3: CASSPGGLSTDTQYF

J: TRBJ2-6
V: TRBV30
CDR3: CACQPGTASGANVLTF

J: TRBJ1-1
V: TRBV19
CDR3: CASIRRRLRPRNTEAFF

J: TRBJ1-5
V: TRBV6-4
CDR3: CASSEPRYSNQPQHF

J: TRBJ2-7
V: TRBV10-3
CDR3: CAISESGPGVPRPQYF